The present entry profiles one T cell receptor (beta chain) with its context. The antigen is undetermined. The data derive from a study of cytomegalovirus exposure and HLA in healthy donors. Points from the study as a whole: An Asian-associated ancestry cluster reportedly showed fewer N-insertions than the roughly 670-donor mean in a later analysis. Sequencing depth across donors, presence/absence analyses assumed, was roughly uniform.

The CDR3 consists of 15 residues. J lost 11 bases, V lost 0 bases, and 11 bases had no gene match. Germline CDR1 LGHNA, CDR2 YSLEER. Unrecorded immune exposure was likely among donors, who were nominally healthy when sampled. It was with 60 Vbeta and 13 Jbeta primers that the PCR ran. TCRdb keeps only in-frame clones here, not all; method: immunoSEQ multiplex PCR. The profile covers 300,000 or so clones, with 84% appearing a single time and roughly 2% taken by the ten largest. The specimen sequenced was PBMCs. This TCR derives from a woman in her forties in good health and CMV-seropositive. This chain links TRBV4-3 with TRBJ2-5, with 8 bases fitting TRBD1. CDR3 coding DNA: TGCGCCAGCAGCCAAGAGGCAGGGGGCTCCTCTCCGCAGTACTTC. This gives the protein CASSQEAGGSSPQYF.